This T cell receptor beta chain is from a study of blood T cell repertoires in COVID-19. On the study more broadly: Spain, Italy and the United States supplied samples that represented acute and convalescent COVID-19.

Profiling relied on immunoSEQ multiplex PCR, and the TCRdb table lists in-frame clones only, not all of them. The sample carries about 130,000 clones, approximately 83% recorded once. V was trimmed by 5 bases and J by 12 bases, leaving 13 bases between them. CDR1 and CDR2 from the germline V gene are MNHEY and SVGEGT. This CDR3 spans 12 amino acids. This clone was detected only once. The specimen was peripheral blood. The V and J genes are TRBV6-2 or TRBV6-3 and TRBJ2-2, with TRBD2 as a possible D gene (6 bases). The source is a man aged 40-49 years with active or convalescent COVID-19. The CDR3 sequence: CASSPRAGKLFF. CDR3 bases: TGTGCCAGCAGTCCAAGGGCGGGGAAGCTGTTTTTT.